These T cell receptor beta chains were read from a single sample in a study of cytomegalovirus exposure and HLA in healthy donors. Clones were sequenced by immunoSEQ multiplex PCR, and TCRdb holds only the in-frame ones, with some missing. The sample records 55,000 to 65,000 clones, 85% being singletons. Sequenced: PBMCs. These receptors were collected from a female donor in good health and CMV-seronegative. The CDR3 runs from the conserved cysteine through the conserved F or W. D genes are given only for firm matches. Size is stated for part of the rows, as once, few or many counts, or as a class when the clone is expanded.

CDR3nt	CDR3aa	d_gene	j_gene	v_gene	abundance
TGCGCCAGCAGCTCCGGGGAAAGCTCCTACGAGCAGTACTTC	CASSSGESSYEQYF	NA	TRBJ2-7	TRBV5-1	NA
TGTGCCAGCAGTTTCTCCGACAGTACCTACGAGCAGTACTTC	CASSFSDSTYEQYF	NA	TRBJ2-7	TRBV27	NA
TGTGCCAGCAGTGTACGGACAGGTGGCTACACCTTC	CASSVRTGGYTF	TRBD1	TRBJ1-2	TRBV25-1	NA
TGCGCCAGCAGCTTGGGTCAATACGAGCAGTACTTC	CASSLGQYEQYF	NA	TRBJ2-7	TRBV5-1	NA
TGTGCCAGCAGTCCCGCGGACAGGGGGCTAGGCGAGCAGTACTTC	CASSPADRGLGEQYF	TRBD1	TRBJ2-7	TRBV6-1	NA
TGCGCCAGCAGCCAAGGGACAGGATACGAGCAGTACTTC	CASSQGTGYEQYF	TRBD1	TRBJ2-7	TRBV4-3	NA
TGTGCCAGTAGTATAGATCTACTTCAAGAGACCCAGTACTTC	CASSIDLLQETQYF	NA	TRBJ2-5	TRBV19	NA
TGTGCCAGCGGAAGCACCCCTTCACAGGGCTACGAGCAGTACTTC	CASGSTPSQGYEQYF	NA	TRBJ2-7	TRBV27	NA
TGCGCCAGCAGCTTGGTCTGGGGGCGGGACAGCCTTCGGGGCTACACCTTC	CASSLVWGRDSLRGYTF	TRBD1	TRBJ1-2	TRBV5-1	NA
TGTGCCAGCAGTGGGGGCGGCCCGAACACCGGGGAGCTGTTTTTT	CASSGGGPNTGELFF	NA	TRBJ2-2	TRBV9	NA
TGTGCCAGCAGTGAAAGGGACAGGCAAAACGAGCAGTACTTC	CASSERDRQNEQYF	TRBD1	TRBJ2-7	TRBV6-1	NA
TGTGCCAGCAGCCATGGACTAGCGGGACCGTACGAGCAGTACTTC	CASSHGLAGPYEQYF	TRBD2	TRBJ2-7	TRBV11-1	NA
TGTGCCAGCAGCTCTGACAGGGCTGAAGCTTTCTTT	CASSSDRAEAFF	TRBD1	TRBJ1-1	TRBV2	NA
TGTGCCAGTACGTCGTTTCGGGGAACTAATGAAAAACTGTTTTTT	CASTSFRGTNEKLFF	NA	TRBJ1-4	TRBV19	NA
TGTGCCAGCAGTTCTCCGAACAGGGGAGCGAACACTGAAGCTTTCTTT	CASSSPNRGANTEAFF	TRBD1	TRBJ1-1	TRBV6-5	NA
TGCAGTGGGGGGACAGGGAACGAGCAGTACTTC	CSGGTGNEQYF	TRBD1	TRBJ2-7	TRBV20-1	few
TGTGCCGTACAAGTCCGTTTCTCCTACGAGCAGTACTTC	CAVQVRFSYEQYF	NA	TRBJ2-7	TRBV4-2	NA
TGTGCCAGCAGCCCTGCTTATGACAGCGACAATGAAAAACTGTTTTTT	CASSPAYDSDNEKLFF	NA	TRBJ1-4	TRBV11-2	NA
TGTGCCAGCTCACAGGCTAGCGGGAGTAACGGGGAGCTGTTTTTT	CASSQASGSNGELFF	TRBD2	TRBJ2-2	TRBV18	NA
TGTGCCAGTAGTCTAACAGGGAGCGGTGAGCAGTACTTC	CASSLTGSGEQYF	NA	TRBJ2-7	TRBV19	NA
TGTGCCAGCAGTGAATTTACAGCCTCGTCCATGAACACTGAAGCTTTCTTT	CASSEFTASSMNTEAFF	NA	TRBJ1-1	TRBV25-1	NA
TGTTCCAGCAGCTCGACCGGGACAGGAGGGAACTATGGCTACACCTTC	CSSSSTGTGGNYGYTF	TRBD1	TRBJ1-2	TRBV7-9	NA
TGTGCCAGTAGCAACAACCACCTCCGGGACAGGGGTAATGAGCAGTTCTTC	CASSNNHLRDRGNEQFF	TRBD1	TRBJ2-1	TRBV19	NA
TGTGCCAGCAGTGAAGCGCAACAGGGAGACACCATATATTTT	CASSEAQQGDTIYF	NA	TRBJ1-3	TRBV6-1	NA
TGTGCCAGCAGCTTAGGGTCGGGACAGTCTAATGAAAAACTGTTTTTT	CASSLGSGQSNEKLFF	TRBD1	TRBJ1-4	TRBV13	NA
TGTGCCAGCAGTTTGCGGCTAGCTGGGGCCAACGTCCTGACTTTC	CASSLRLAGANVLTF	NA	TRBJ2-6	TRBV28	NA
TGTGCCAGCAGCTCCACCTCCGGGGTCTTTAGGGAGCAGTACTTC	CASSSTSGVFREQYF	NA	TRBJ2-7	TRBV7-8	NA
TGTGCCAGCAGCCAAGCCCTGGGGGGTAGCGGGCTCCAAGAGACCCAGTACTTC	CASSQALGGSGLQETQYF	TRBD2	TRBJ2-5	TRBV14	few
TGTGCCAGCGGTCGGGAGATTGGCTACGAGCAGTACTTC	CASGREIGYEQYF	NA	TRBJ2-7	TRBV19	few
TGTGCCAGCAGCTTAAGTAGTACCGGGAAGTATGGCTACACCTTC	CASSLSSTGKYGYTF	NA	TRBJ1-2	TRBV7-3	NA
TGTGCCAGTAGTATTCGACAGCTCGACACTGAAGCTTTCTTT	CASSIRQLDTEAFF	NA	TRBJ1-1	TRBV19	once
TGTGCCAGCGCCCCCTCAGCGGAGACCCAGTACTTC	CASAPSAETQYF	NA	TRBJ2-5	TRBV7-9	NA
TGTGCCAGCAGTTACTCCGGAGGGGGGAGGGATGAAGCTTTCTTT	CASSYSGGGRDEAFF	NA	TRBJ1-1	TRBV6-5	NA
TGCGCCAGCAGCTCCGGCGGGAGCTCCTACGAGCAGTACTTC	CASSSGGSSYEQYF	TRBD2	TRBJ2-7	TRBV5-1	NA
TGTGCCAGCAGCACCCCAGGGACAGGGGGCAATGAGCAGTTCTTC	CASSTPGTGGNEQFF	TRBD1	TRBJ2-1	TRBV5-4	NA
TGTGCCAGCAGTTACCTCCCCGGGACAGGGGCCGGGGAGCTGTTTTTT	CASSYLPGTGAGELFF	TRBD1	TRBJ2-2	TRBV6-5	NA
TGTGCCAGCAGCACTGGACTAGCCGTCGAGCAGTACTTC	CASSTGLAVEQYF	TRBD2	TRBJ2-7	TRBV13	NA
TGTGCCAGTAGTCCACAGGGGACTTACGAGCAGTACTTC	CASSPQGTYEQYF	NA	TRBJ2-7	TRBV19	NA
TGCGCCAGCAGTGTCTTACAGGGGGATTCCTACGAGCAGTACTTC	CASSVLQGDSYEQYF	TRBD1	TRBJ2-7	TRBV10-1	once
TGTGCCAGCAGTGAAGCGATGACATTCTCCTACGAGCAGTACTTC	CASSEAMTFSYEQYF	NA	TRBJ2-7	TRBV2	NA
TGTGCCAGCAGCTTAACTAGCGGGAAGTCCACCGGGGAGCTGTTTTTT	CASSLTSGKSTGELFF	TRBD2	TRBJ2-2	TRBV7-3	NA
TGTGCCAGTAGTAGCCGACAGTTCGATAACTATGGCTACACCTTC	CASSSRQFDNYGYTF	NA	TRBJ1-2	TRBV19	NA
TGTGCCAGCAGCCCTTTAAACACCGGGGAGCTGTTTTTT	CASSPLNTGELFF	NA	TRBJ2-2	TRBV7-9	NA
TGTGCCAGCAGTATCCCACAGGGACGCGAAAAACTGTTTTTT	CASSIPQGREKLFF	NA	TRBJ1-4	TRBV28	once
TGCAGCGTCACCCCCGGGACAGGAGCACTCGAGCAGTACTTC	CSVTPGTGALEQYF	TRBD1	TRBJ2-7	TRBV29-1	NA